This T cell receptor (beta chain) derives from a study of T-cell memory formation after mild COVID-19 (dated by TCRdb to 2020 to 2022). Study-level background: TCR sequence clusters from the two donors were largely donor specific. Two young, previously healthy adult volunteers made up the cohort, one male and one female. T-cell clones expanding and contracting after mild COVID-19 in a couple of donors were tracked by longitudinal TCRalpha and TCRbeta repertoire sequencing.

TCRdb lists the instrument as Illumina NovaSeq 6000. cDNA libraries for TCRalpha and TCRbeta were prepared by 5'RACE using constant-segment primers, with sample barcodes and unique molecular identifiers added. RNA was extracted from every sample with Trizol reagent. Libraries were amplified in two PCR steps, with a second sample barcode and Illumina TruSeq adapters added in the second step. Libraries were sequenced on an Illumina NovaSeq with 2 x 150 bp paired-end reads. In the authors' own workflow: The reads were demultiplexed and collapsed into UMI-guided consensus sequences using migec v1.2.7. Using mixcr v2.1.11, UMI consensuses were aligned to TRA and TRB V and J templates and then assembled into clonotypes. A clonotype was counted as expanded or contracted only when both edgeR and NoisET called the clonotype significant, with the noise models trained on biological replicates. For edgeR calls, the cutoffs were a false discovery rate-adjusted p below 0.01 and a log2 fold-change threshold of 1. PCA with hierarchical clustering of max-normalized trajectories of the 1000 most abundant clonotypes was used as exploratory dynamics analysis. Separately sequenced CD4+ and CD8+ repertoires were used to assign a CD4 or CD8 phenotype to each responding clone. TCRdb cleaned the public reads at Q25 with fastp, built clones with MiXCR and kept in-frame beta chains. All rows with the same CDR3 protein become a single entry with the most common DNA and genes. The V and J calls and clone size come from TCRdb's table, not from the authors' own analysis. This sample comprises approximately 580,000 distinct CDR3 sequences, about 20% of them detected only once. Together, the top ten hold 9.5% to 15% of the sample.

PBMCs were isolated by Ficoll-Paque density gradient centrifugation. This clonotype has more than one count but fewer than ten. Its antigen is not yet known. The sample holds no much larger clone one base away, and base qualities are not on file. Broader findings and caveats from the paper: Contracting CD4+ clones turned up mainly in the CM and EM memory subsets, whereas EMRA was where CD8+ clones were enriched. Some responding clones were detected in pre-infection memory, which suggested that pre-existing cross-reactive memory T cells had joined the SARS-CoV-2 response. Clones contracting from day 15 to 85 had balanced CD4/CD8 phenotypes, while a second wave expanding from day 15 to 37 was biased towards CD4+. Only two mild cases were covered by the study, and larger cohorts that include severe cases with pre-infection samples were considered necessary. SARS-CoV-2 specificity of the second-wave clones peaking on day 37 was not confirmed.

The receptor comes from an adult woman who had mild COVID-19 (a few samples of this study predate the infection). The sample titles of this study are shuffled in the database, so cell type and time point are left out; the donor was told from shared clones. The sequencing sample was made of PBMCs or a T cell subset sorted from them (not recorded which).

The nucleotide sequence reads TGTGCCAGCAGTGAATTTGGACGAGGTGGCTACACCTTC. Translated, it reads CASSEFGRGGYTF. The V and J genes are TRBV25-1 and TRBJ1-2; the D gene cannot be named for sure. The CDR3 covers 13 residues, taking in both the cysteine and the phenylalanine. Left in the record is the CDR3 DNA by itself, 39 bases read in frame from the first base. Via the germline V gene, CDR1 is MGHDK and CDR2 SYGVNS. V was cut back by 1 base and J by 7 bases, leaving a gap of 10 bases between them.